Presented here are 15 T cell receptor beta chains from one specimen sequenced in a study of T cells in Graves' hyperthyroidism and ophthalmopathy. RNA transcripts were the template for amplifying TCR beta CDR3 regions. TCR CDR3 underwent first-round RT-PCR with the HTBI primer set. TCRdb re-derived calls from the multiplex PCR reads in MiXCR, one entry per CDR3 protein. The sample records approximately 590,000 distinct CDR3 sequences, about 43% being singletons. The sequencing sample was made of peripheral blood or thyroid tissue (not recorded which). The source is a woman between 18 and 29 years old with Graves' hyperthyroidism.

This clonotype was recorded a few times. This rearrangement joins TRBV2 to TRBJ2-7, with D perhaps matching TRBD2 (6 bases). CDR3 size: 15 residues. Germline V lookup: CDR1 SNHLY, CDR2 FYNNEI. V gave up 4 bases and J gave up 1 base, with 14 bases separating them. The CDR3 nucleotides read TGTGCCAGCAGTGTAGGAGCGGGTGGATCCTACGAGCAGTACTTC. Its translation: CASSVGAGGSYEQYF.

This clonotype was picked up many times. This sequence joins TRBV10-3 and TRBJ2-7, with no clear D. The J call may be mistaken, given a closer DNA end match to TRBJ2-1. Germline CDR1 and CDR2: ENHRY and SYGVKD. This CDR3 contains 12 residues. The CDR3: CATTSSADEQFF. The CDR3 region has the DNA TGTGCCACCACCTCGAGTGCGGATGAGCAGTTCTTC.

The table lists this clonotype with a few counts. The CDR3 protein is CASNRSGYLNSPLHF. CDR3 in DNA: TGTGCCAGCAACCGATCGGGATACCTTAATTCACCCCTCCACTTT. V and J are TRBV12-3 or TRBV12-4 and TRBJ1-6; D is unresolved. V was cut by 7 bases and J by 6 bases, with 16 bases left in between. There are 15 residues in the CDR3.

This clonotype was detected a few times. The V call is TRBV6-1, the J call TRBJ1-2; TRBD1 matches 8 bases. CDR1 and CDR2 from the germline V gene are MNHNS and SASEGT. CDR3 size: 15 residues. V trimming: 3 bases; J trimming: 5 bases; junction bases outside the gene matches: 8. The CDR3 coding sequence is TGTGCCAGCAGTGACTGGACAGGGCCAATTTATGGCTACACCTTC. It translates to CASSDWTGPIYGYTF.

The CDR3 DNA reads as TGCGCCAGCAGCTTGAGTCAGGGGGCAGGATCCCCCCTCCACTTT. Translation gives CASSLSQGAGSPLHF. This rearrangement joins TRBV5-1 to TRBJ1-6; 8 positions match TRBD1. The CDR3 has 15 amino acids. V was clipped by 1 base and J by 13 bases; unmatched bases: 10. CDR1 SGHRS and CDR2 YFSETQ come from the germline V gene.

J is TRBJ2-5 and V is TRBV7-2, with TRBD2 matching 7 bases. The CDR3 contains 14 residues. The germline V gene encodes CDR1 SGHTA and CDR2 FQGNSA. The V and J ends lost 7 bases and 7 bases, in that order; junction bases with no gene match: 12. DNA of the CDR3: TGTGCCAGCACCCTCCGGGGGGACGGTGTGACCCAGTACTTC. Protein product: CASTLRGDGVTQYF.

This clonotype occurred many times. This chain's CDR3 is CATSRDGGPNQPQHF. The CDR3 DNA reads TGTGCCACCAGCAGAGACGGGGGGCCCAATCAGCCCCAGCATTTT. The chain links TRBV15 to TRBJ1-5, with a weak D call TRBD1 (6 bases). CDR3 size: 15 residues. Germline assignment: CDR1 LNHNV and CDR2 YYDKDF (reference sequence). Trimming pared 0 bases from V and 3 bases from J, leaving 9 bases between. Full variable domain (rest looked up from reference TRBV15 and TRBJ1-5): DAMVIQNPRYQVTQFGKPVTLSCSQTLNHNVMYWYQQKSSQAPKLLFHYYDKDFNNEADTPDNFQSRRPNTSFCFLDIRSPGLGDTAMYLCATSRDGGPNQPQHFGDGTRLSIL.

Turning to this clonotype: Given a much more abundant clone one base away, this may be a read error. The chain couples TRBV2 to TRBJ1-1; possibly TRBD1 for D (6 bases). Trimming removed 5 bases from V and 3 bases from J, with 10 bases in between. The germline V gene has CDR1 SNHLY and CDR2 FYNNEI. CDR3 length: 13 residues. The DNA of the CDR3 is TGTGCCAGCAGTCGACAGGAGGACACTGAAGCTTTCTTT. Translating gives CASSRQEDTEAFF. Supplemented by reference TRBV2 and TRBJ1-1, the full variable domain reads EPEVTQTPSHQVTQMGQEVILRCVPISNHLYFYWYRQILGQKVEFLVSFYNNEISEKSEIFDDQFSVERPDGSNFTLKIRSTKLEDSAMYFCASSRQEDTEAFFGQGTRLTVV.

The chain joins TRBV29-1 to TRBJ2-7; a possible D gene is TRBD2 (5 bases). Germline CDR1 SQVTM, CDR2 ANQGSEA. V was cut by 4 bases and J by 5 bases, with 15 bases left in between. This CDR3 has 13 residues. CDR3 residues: CSVGYSFSDEQYF. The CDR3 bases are TGCAGCGTTGGTTACAGCTTTAGCGACGAGCAGTACTTC.

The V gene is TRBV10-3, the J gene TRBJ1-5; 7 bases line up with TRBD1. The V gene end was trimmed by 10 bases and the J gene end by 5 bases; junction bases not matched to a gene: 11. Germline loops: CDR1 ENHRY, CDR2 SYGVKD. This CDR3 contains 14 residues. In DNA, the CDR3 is TGTGCCAGCTCACCCCGCAGGGGGGATCAGCCCCAGCATTTT. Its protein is CASSPRRGDQPQHF.

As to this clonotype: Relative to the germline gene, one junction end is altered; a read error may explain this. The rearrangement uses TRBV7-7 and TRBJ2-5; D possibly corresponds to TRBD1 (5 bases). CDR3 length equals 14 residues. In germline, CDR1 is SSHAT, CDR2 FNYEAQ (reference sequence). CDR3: CASSSPGLEETQYF. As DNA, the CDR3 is TGTGCTAGCAGCTCACCAGGGCTAGAAGAGACCCAGTACTTC.

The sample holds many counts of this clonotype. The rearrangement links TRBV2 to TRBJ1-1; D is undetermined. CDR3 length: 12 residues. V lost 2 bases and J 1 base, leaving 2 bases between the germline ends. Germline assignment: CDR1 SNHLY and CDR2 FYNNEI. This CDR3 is CASSEQNTEAFF. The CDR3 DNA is TGTGCCAGCAGTGAACAGAACACTGAAGCTTTCTTT.

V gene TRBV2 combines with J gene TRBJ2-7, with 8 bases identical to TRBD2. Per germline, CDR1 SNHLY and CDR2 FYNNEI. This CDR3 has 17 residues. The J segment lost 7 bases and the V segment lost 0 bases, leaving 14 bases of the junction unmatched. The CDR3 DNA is TGTGCCAGCAGTGAAGCGACCAGCGGGAGAAACTACGATGAGCAGTACTTC. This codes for CASSEATSGRNYDEQYF.

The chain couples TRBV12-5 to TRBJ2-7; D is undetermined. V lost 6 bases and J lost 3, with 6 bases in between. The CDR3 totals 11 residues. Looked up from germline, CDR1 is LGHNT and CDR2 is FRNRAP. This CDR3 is CASGPLYEQYF. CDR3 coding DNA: TGTGCTAGTGGCCCCCTCTACGAGCAGTACTTC.

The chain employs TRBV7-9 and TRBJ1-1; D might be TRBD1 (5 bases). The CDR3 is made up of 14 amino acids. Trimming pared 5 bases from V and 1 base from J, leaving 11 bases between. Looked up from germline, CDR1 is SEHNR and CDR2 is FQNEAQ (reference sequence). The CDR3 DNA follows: TGTGCCAGCAGCCAACGGGGGAGGAACACTGAAGCTTTCTTT. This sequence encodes CASSQRGRNTEAFF. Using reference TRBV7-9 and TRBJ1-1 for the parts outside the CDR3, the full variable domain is DTGVSQNPRHKITKRGQNVTFRCDPISEHNRLYWYRQTLGQGPEFLTYFQNEAQLEKSRLLSDRFSAERPKGSFSTLEIQRTEQGDSAMYLCASSQRGRNTEAFFGQGTRLTVV.